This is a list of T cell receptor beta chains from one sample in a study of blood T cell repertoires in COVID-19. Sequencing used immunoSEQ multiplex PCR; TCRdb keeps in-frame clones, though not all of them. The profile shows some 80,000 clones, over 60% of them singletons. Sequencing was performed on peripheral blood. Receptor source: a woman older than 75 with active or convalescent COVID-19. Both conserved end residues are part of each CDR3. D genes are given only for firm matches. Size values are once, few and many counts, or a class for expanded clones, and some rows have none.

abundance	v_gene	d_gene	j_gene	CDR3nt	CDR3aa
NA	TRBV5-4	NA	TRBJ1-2	TGTGCCAGCAGCTTGGTTACCGCAGCTAACTATGGCTACACCTTC	CASSLVTAANYGYTF
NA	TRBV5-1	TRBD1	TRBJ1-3	TGCGCCAGCAGCTCCGGGACAGGGGCCTCTGGAAACACCATATATTTT	CASSSGTGASGNTIYF
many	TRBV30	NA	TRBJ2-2	TGTGCCTGGAGTGATAGCGGCGCCGGGGAGCTGTTTTTT	CAWSDSGAGELFF
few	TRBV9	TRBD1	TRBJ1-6	TGTGCCAGCAGCCTAGGACAGGCCGTCTCCTATAATTCACCCCTCCACTTT	CASSLGQAVSYNSPLHF
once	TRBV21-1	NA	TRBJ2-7	TGTGCCAGCAGCAAATGTGGACAGGACTCCTACGAGCAGTACTTC	CASSKCGQDSYEQYF
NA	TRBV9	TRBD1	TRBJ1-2	TGTGCCAGCAGCGCGGACAGGGGCCTTGGCTACACCTTC	CASSADRGLGYTF
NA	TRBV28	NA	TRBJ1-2	TGTGCCAGCACCCCGGCGGGGTTTGACTATGGCTACACCTTC	CASTPAGFDYGYTF
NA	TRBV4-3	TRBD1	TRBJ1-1	TGCGCCAGCAGCCAAGACTGGGGACAGGGCGGCACTGAAGCTTTCTTT	CASSQDWGQGGTEAFF
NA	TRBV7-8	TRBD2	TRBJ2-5	TGTGCCAGCAGCCCACAAAACGGACGCGGACTAGCGGGCGAGACCCAGTACTTC	CASSPQNGRGLAGETQYF
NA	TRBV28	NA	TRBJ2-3	TGTGCCAGCAGTCTCAGGACAGGAGGGACAGATACGCAGTATTTT	CASSLRTGGTDTQYF
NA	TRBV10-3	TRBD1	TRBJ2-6	TGTGCCATCAGCTTTTCCGGGACAGGGTTGGAGGGGGCCAACGTCCTGACTTTC	CAISFSGTGLEGANVLTF
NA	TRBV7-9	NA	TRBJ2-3	TGTGCCAGCAGCTCGACTAAGCGGAGCACAGATACGCAGTATTTT	CASSSTKRSTDTQYF
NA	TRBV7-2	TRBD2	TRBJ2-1	TGTGCCAGCAGCTTAGCGTCCCGCGGGGGGGGCTACAATGAGCAGTTCTTC	CASSLASRGGGYNEQFF
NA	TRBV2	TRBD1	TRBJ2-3	TGTGCCAGCAGTTTGGACAGGGGCACAGATACGCAGTATTTT	CASSLDRGTDTQYF
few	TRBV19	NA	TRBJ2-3	TGTGCCAGTAGTATGCGGACGGGGGTTGGGACAGATACGCAGTATTTT	CASSMRTGVGTDTQYF
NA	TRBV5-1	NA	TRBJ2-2	TGCGCCAGCAGCTTAACATCGGGATTTGGCACCGGGGAGCTGTTTTTT	CASSLTSGFGTGELFF
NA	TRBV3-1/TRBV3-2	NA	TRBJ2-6	TGTGCCAGCAGCCAAGACAGGGTCTCTGGGGCCAACGTCCTGACTTTC	CASSQDRVSGANVLTF
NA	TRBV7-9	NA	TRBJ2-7	TGTGCCAGCAACAGTCAGGGCCTCTCCTACGAGCAGTACTTC	CASNSQGLSYEQYF
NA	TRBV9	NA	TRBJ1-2	TGTGCCAGCAGCTTAACAGGGTTTGGCTACACCTTC	CASSLTGFGYTF
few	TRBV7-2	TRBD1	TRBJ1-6	TGTGCCAGCAGCTTTGAGGGGGCTAATTCACCCCTCCACTTT	CASSFEGANSPLHF
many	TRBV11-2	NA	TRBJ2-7	TGTGCCAGCAGTTCAACAGGCATACATCCCTACGAGCAGTACTTC	CASSSTGIHPYEQYF
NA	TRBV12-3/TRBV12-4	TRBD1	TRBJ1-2	TGTGCCAGCAGCCTCAGGGGGCCTTTGACCTTC	CASSLRGPLTF
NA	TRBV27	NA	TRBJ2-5	TGTGCCAGCAGTTCCATACGGGGTAAGGAGACCCAGTACTTC	CASSSIRGKETQYF
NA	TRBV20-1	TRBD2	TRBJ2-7	TGCAGTGCTAGTAGATCTAGCGGGGCCTACGAGCAGTACTTC	CSASRSSGAYEQYF
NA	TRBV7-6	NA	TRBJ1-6	TGTGCCAGCAGCTTAGCGGGAGGGATGAATTCACCCCTCCACTTT	CASSLAGGMNSPLHF
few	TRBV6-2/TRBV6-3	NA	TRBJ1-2	TGTGCCAGCAGTTACTCGCCCAGATCCTATGGCTACACCTTC	CASSYSPRSYGYTF
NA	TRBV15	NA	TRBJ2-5	TGTGCCACCAGCAGAGGGCGGAGAGAGACCCAGTACTTC	CATSRGRRETQYF
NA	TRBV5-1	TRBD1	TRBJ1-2	TGCGCCAGCAGTTCCCCGGGACAGTATGGCTACACCTTC	CASSSPGQYGYTF
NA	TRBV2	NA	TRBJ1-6	TGTGCCAGCAGCCTGGACATGCCGAATTCACCCCTCCACTTT	CASSLDMPNSPLHF
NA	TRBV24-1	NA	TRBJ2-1	TGTGCCACCAGTGATTCAGTCGGGATAAGGGTGCAGTTCTTC	CATSDSVGIRVQFF
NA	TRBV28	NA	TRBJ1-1	TGTGCCAGCAGTTTATGGCCCCAGGAAGCTTTCTTT	CASSLWPQEAFF
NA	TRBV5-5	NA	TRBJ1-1	TGTGCCAGCAGTCCCCCCGGGTTAACTGAAGCTTTCTTT	CASSPPGLTEAFF
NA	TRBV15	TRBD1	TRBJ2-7	TGTGCCACCAGCTTTAGTTGGGACAGTCAAAGGCAGTACTTC	CATSFSWDSQRQYF
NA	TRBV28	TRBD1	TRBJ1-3	TGTGCCAGCAGGCAGGGGGCAACTGGAAACACCATATATTTT	CASRQGATGNTIYF
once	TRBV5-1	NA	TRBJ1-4	TGCGCCAGCAGAGGTAGGGGTGTCGAAAAACTGTTTTTT	CASRGRGVEKLFF
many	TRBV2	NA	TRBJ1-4	TGTGCCAGCAGTGACCCATCGGGAACTAATGAAAAACTGTTTTTT	CASSDPSGTNEKLFF
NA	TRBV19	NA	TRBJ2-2	TGTGCCAGTAGTATTCAGGCCGCGAACACCGGGGAGCTGTTTTTT	CASSIQAANTGELFF
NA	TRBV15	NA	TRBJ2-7	TGTGCCACCAGCAGAGATCCGGGGGACGAGCAGTACTTC	CATSRDPGDEQYF
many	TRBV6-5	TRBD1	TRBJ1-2	TGTGCCAGCAGTTACAGGGGACAGGGGTCTTATGGCTACACCTTC	CASSYRGQGSYGYTF
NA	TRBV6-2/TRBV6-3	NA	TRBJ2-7	TGTGCCAGCAGTTACGGGCAGGGGAGAAACGAGCAGTACTTC	CASSYGQGRNEQYF
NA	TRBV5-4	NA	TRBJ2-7	TGTGCCAGCAGCTTGGGATATGGAGACAGCTACGAGCAGTACTTC	CASSLGYGDSYEQYF
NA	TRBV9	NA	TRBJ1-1	TGTGCCAGCAGCGCCAGGGTGGACACTGAAGCTTTCTTT	CASSARVDTEAFF
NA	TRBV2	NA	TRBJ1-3	TGTGCCAGCAGTGAAGTCCGGGGGGCGACCGGAAACACCATATATTTT	CASSEVRGATGNTIYF
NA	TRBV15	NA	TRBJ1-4	TGTGCCACCAGCAGAGATTATTGGACAGTTGCAACTAATGAAAAACTGTTTTTT	CATSRDYWTVATNEKLFF
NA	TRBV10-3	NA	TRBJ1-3	TGTGCCATCAGTGAGGCAGACAGGAGCTCTGGAAACACCATATATTTT	CAISEADRSSGNTIYF
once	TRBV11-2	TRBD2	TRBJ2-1	TGTGCCAGCAGCTTAGCACTAGCGGGGGGCAATGAGCAGTTCTTC	CASSLALAGGNEQFF
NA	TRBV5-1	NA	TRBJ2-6	TGCGCCAGCAGCCAGAGGGTATCTGGGGCCAACGTCCTGACTTTC	CASSQRVSGANVLTF
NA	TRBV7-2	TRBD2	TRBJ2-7	TGTGCCAGCAGCATCAGAACGATAAGCGGGGGCTCAACCTACGAGCAGTACTTC	CASSIRTISGGSTYEQYF
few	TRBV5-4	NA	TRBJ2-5	TGTGCCAGCAGCTTGTCTAATCAAGAGACCCAGTACTTC	CASSLSNQETQYF
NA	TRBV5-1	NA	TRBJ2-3	TGCGCCAGCAGCCCGCTGCGGGGAGGTCTCGTTACGCAGTATTTT	CASSPLRGGLVTQYF
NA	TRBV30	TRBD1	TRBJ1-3	TGTGCCTGGAGTACAGGGGCTGGAAACACCATATATTTT	CAWSTGAGNTIYF